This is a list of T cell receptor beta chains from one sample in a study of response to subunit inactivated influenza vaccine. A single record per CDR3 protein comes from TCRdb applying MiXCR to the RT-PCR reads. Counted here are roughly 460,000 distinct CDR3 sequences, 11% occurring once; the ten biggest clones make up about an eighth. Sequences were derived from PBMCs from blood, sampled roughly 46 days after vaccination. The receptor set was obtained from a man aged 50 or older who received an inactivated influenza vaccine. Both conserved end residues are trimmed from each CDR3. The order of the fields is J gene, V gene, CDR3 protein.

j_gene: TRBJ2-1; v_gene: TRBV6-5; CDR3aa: ASSYGTGVLASYNEQF
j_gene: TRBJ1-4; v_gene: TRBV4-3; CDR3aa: ASSQGLRKGLNEKLF
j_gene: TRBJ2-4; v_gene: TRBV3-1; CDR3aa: ASSQDLDRGQNIQY
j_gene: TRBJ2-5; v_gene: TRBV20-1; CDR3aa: SANRQSQETQY
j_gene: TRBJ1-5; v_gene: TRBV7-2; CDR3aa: ASSLDLVNQPQH
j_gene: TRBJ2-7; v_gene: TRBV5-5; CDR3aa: ASSPGLGAYEQY
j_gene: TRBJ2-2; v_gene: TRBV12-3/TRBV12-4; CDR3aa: ASSLAPQGAGELF
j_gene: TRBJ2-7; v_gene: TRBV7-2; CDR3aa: ASSLAREEQY
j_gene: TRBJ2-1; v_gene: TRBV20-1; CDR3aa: SASRPHNEQF
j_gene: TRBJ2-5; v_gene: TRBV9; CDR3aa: ASSVWAGIQETQY
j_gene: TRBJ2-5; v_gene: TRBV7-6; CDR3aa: ASSPGNSYIETQY
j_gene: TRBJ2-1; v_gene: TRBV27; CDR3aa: ASRILAGGPGEQF
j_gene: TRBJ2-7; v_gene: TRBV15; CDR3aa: ATSRGRLLSYEQY
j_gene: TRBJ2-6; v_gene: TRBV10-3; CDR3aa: AISSGQPTVAGANVLT
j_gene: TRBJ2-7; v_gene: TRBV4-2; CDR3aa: ASSQGALGTGNYEQY
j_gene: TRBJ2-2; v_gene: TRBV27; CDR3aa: ASSLRSWGTGELF
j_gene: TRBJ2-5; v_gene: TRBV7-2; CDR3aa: ASSRIRDRATQY
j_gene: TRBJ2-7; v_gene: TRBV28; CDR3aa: ASSLPLASEQY
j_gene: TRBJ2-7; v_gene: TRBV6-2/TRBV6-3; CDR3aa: ASTRRGQAVYEQY
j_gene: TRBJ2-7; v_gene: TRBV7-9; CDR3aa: ASSVSGDNYEQY
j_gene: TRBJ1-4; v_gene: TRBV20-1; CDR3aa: SARDGPIEKLF
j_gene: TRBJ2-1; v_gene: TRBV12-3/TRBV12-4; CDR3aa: ASSLGAGGLNEQF
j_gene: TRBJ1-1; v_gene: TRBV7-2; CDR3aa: ASSSGRNSMNTEAF